These T cell receptor beta chains were read from a single sample in a study of siplizumab effects on memory and regulatory T cells. Produced via immunoSEQ multiplex PCR; TCRdb's table is partial and in-frame only. The data hold nearly 85,000 clones, with around 90% observed a single time. Sequencing used Tregs sorted from blood. These receptor sequences come from a human donor in good health. Each CDR3 is given without its conserved first and last residue. A D gene is named only where the DNA matches it firmly.

V gene: TRBV29-1; J gene: TRBJ1-5; D gene: -; CDR3 protein: SVWTANQPQH
V gene: TRBV7-9; J gene: TRBJ1-1; D gene: -; CDR3 protein: ASRSGTENTEAF
V gene: TRBV4-1; J gene: TRBJ2-1; D gene: TRBD2; CDR3 protein: ASSQPGLAGGLGEQF
V gene: TRBV6-5; J gene: TRBJ1-3; D gene: TRBD1; CDR3 protein: ASSYTGQGGNTIY
V gene: TRBV7-3; J gene: TRBJ2-7; D gene: -; CDR3 protein: ASSLQGGPYEQY
V gene: TRBV4-1; J gene: TRBJ1-1; D gene: -; CDR3 protein: ASSRGDGRDTEAF
V gene: TRBV7-6; J gene: TRBJ1-1; D gene: -; CDR3 protein: ASSLGGDTEAF
V gene: TRBV6-6; J gene: TRBJ2-5; D gene: -; CDR3 protein: ASSGTSSETQY
V gene: TRBV5-3; J gene: TRBJ2-3; D gene: -; CDR3 protein: ARRPGKSGPQGTQY
V gene: TRBV19; J gene: TRBJ2-1; D gene: -; CDR3 protein: ASSGRLEQF
V gene: TRBV9; J gene: TRBJ1-3; D gene: -; CDR3 protein: ASSALIGNTIY
V gene: TRBV19; J gene: TRBJ1-2; D gene: -; CDR3 protein: ASKVFNYGYT
V gene: TRBV1; J gene: TRBJ2-2; D gene: -; CDR3 protein: TSSQARGGFLGELF
V gene: TRBV2; J gene: TRBJ2-3; D gene: TRBD2; CDR3 protein: ASSLGEGVDTQY
V gene: TRBV11-2; J gene: TRBJ1-2; D gene: TRBD1; CDR3 protein: ASSWGQTNYGYT
V gene: TRBV5-1; J gene: TRBJ1-2; D gene: -; CDR3 protein: ASSSRAEYGYT
V gene: TRBV7-9; J gene: TRBJ1-2; D gene: TRBD1; CDR3 protein: ASSPLLPPGGSYGYT
V gene: TRBV11-3; J gene: TRBJ2-2; D gene: -; CDR3 protein: ASSLGGGTANTGELF
V gene: TRBV27; J gene: TRBJ1-1; D gene: TRBD1; CDR3 protein: ASSSPGKTGANTEAF
V gene: TRBV7-9; J gene: TRBJ2-1; D gene: TRBD2; CDR3 protein: ASLQGLAGEQF
V gene: TRBV18; J gene: TRBJ2-7; D gene: -; CDR3 protein: ASSPSGGYEQY
V gene: TRBV7-9; J gene: TRBJ1-2; D gene: -; CDR3 protein: ATYRSVDGYT
V gene: TRBV13; J gene: TRBJ1-2; D gene: -; CDR3 protein: ASSLVELRAFGGYT
V gene: TRBV7-6; J gene: TRBJ1-1; D gene: TRBD1; CDR3 protein: ASSSTGGRNTEAF
V gene: TRBV7-9; J gene: TRBJ2-5; D gene: -; CDR3 protein: ASSTREETQY
V gene: TRBV7-3; J gene: TRBJ1-2; D gene: TRBD1; CDR3 protein: ASSLRRGHGYT
V gene: TRBV5-4; J gene: TRBJ2-7; D gene: -; CDR3 protein: ASSSSDSKRGYEQY
V gene: TRBV30; J gene: TRBJ1-3; D gene: TRBD1; CDR3 protein: AWSGGDRSLDTIY
V gene: TRBV4-2; J gene: TRBJ1-4; D gene: -; CDR3 protein: ASSQQGEKLF
V gene: TRBV9; J gene: TRBJ2-5; D gene: TRBD2; CDR3 protein: ASSVGAGTQETQY
V gene: TRBV11-1; J gene: TRBJ2-7; D gene: -; CDR3 protein: ASSLPPAQSYEQY
V gene: TRBV29-1; J gene: TRBJ1-1; D gene: -; CDR3 protein: SVAVHTEAF
V gene: TRBV7-9; J gene: TRBJ1-4; D gene: TRBD1; CDR3 protein: ASSFGQGGEKLF
V gene: TRBV2; J gene: TRBJ2-5; D gene: TRBD1; CDR3 protein: ASRDRGSETQY
V gene: TRBV19; J gene: TRBJ1-5; D gene: -; CDR3 protein: ASSIHQPQH
V gene: TRBV7-2; J gene: TRBJ2-5; D gene: -; CDR3 protein: ASSFGPAFQY
V gene: TRBV12-5; J gene: TRBJ2-7; D gene: -; CDR3 protein: ASGTGYYEQY
V gene: TRBV25-1; J gene: TRBJ2-1; D gene: -; CDR3 protein: GRRSSYNEQF
V gene: TRBV6-5; J gene: TRBJ1-1; D gene: -; CDR3 protein: ASSYRGRNTEAF
V gene: TRBV23-1; J gene: TRBJ1-1; D gene: -; CDR3 protein: ASSQPSGLLMNTEAF
V gene: TRBV5-1; J gene: TRBJ2-3; D gene: -; CDR3 protein: ASRKGADTQY
V gene: TRBV5-5; J gene: TRBJ2-5; D gene: -; CDR3 protein: ASSLSGLRQETQY
V gene: TRBV7-3; J gene: TRBJ2-3; D gene: -; CDR3 protein: ASSLGNGPIDTQY
V gene: TRBV4-3; J gene: TRBJ2-7; D gene: -; CDR3 protein: ASSQEFRREQY
V gene: TRBV11-2; J gene: TRBJ2-5; D gene: -; CDR3 protein: ASSQGASGETQY
V gene: TRBV11-2; J gene: TRBJ2-6; D gene: -; CDR3 protein: ASSFAVRAGANVLT
V gene: TRBV5-4; J gene: TRBJ1-1; D gene: -; CDR3 protein: ASSKRIGNPNTEAF
V gene: TRBV4-1; J gene: TRBJ1-3; D gene: TRBD1; CDR3 protein: ASSQEPPRGLFGNTIY